The next 19 T cell receptor beta chains were all read from a single sample in a study of tumor and adjacent non-tumor tissue in lung cancer listed by TCRdb under 2018. Libraries were made using multiplex PCR. The instrument given in TCRdb is Illumina HiSeq 2500. Following protocols modified from ARM-PCR, the researchers constructed TCRbeta libraries through three rounds of nested PCR with primers (Table S4). The public reads were reprocessed in TCRdb via fastp at Q25 and MiXCR, keeping in-frame beta chains. Each entry merges the rows of one CDR3 protein and shows their most common DNA and genes. This sample comprises 120,000 or so distinct CDR3 sequences, 60% to 70% of them detected only once. 9.5% to 15% of the sample goes to the ten largest clones. RNA was extracted from bulk unsorted tissue and checked for quality with a NanoDrop ND-1000 and an Agilent 2100. Sequenced: lung tumor tissue. The receptors come from a man aged 25-45 years with non-small cell lung cancer.

Regarding this clonotype: An end of the junction does not agree with germline; a read error may underlie this. The chain links TRBV6-1 to TRBJ1-5; perhaps TRBD1 as D (6 bases). The CDR3 extends over 16 amino acids. The germline gives CDR1 MNHNS, CDR2 SASEGT. Written as DNA, the CDR3 is TGTGCCGGCAGTCACACAGGGAGGGTGCGCAATCAGCCCCAACATTTT. This codes for CAGSHTGRVRNQPQHF.

The sample holds many counts of this clonotype. An end of the junction differs from the germline gene, which may be a read error. The chain has TRBV4-1 and TRBJ2-5; D is undetermined. This CDR3 is 12 amino acids long. The V gene's germline CDR1 is MGHRA and CDR2 YSYEKL. The CDR3 DNA sequence: TGTGCCAGCAGCCCTGTCGGGGAGACCCAGTACTTC. Amino acid sequence: CASSPVGETQYF.

This clonotype is medium-sized (0.01 to 0.1%) within its sample. This rearrangement joins TRBV20-1 to TRBJ2-1; D gene unclear. Trimming left V 1 base short and J 1 base short, with 8 bases between. CDR1 and CDR2 (germline): DFQATT, SNEGSKA (reference sequence). The CDR3 is made up of 14 amino acids. In DNA, the CDR3 is TGCAGTGCTAGAGTATTCGCGTCCTACAATGAGCAGTTCTTC. Its translation: CSARVFASYNEQFF.

Worth noting for this clonotype: Compared with germline, one end of the junction differs, possibly owing to a read error. The chain joins TRBV24-1 to TRBJ2-2; maybe TRBD2 (5 bases). Germline CDR1 reads KGHDR; CDR2 reads SFDVKD. This CDR3 spans 14 amino acids. The CDR3 spells CASSEDANTGDLFF. The CDR3 region has the DNA TGTGCCAGCAGTGAGGACGCGAACACCGGGGATCTGTTTTTT.

In this sample, this clonotype turned up many times. V and J are TRBV20-1 and TRBJ2-3, with TRBD2 as a possible D gene (6 bases). Looked up from germline, CDR1 is DFQATT and CDR2 is SNEGSKA (reference sequence). This CDR3 region has 14 residues. V lost 3 bases and J lost 0, with 10 bases in between. CDR3 sequence (DNA): TGCAGTGCTAGGCTAGCGAGTAGCACAGATACGCAGTATTTT. This encodes CSARLASSTDTQYF.

In its sample, this clonotype was seen a few times. The chain combines TRBV7-8 with TRBJ2-1; 9 bases are shared with TRBD2. Germline loops: CDR1 SGHVS, CDR2 FQNEAQ. This CDR3 has 17 residues. V lost 6 bases and J lost 2; bases outside the gene matches: 11. This chain's CDR3 is CASSFFTREGTYNEQFF. CDR3 bases: TGTGCCAGCAGTTTTTTTACGCGGGAGGGCACCTACAATGAGCAGTTCTTC.

This clonotype has a count of ten or more. The V gene is TRBV4-1, the J gene TRBJ2-1, with TRBD2 matching 8 bases. The CDR3 consists of 18 residues. CDR1 is MGHRA, CDR2 YSYEKL, per germline. With 2 bases clipped from V and 9 bases from J, the junction kept 18 bases outside the gene matches. The CDR3: CASSQPRDGGLDVFEQFF. CDR3 sequence (DNA): TGCGCCAGCAGCCAACCGAGGGATGGGGGACTAGATGTGTTTGAGCAGTTCTTC.

This clonotype was observed a single time. At one end, the junction sequence differs from germline, possibly due to a read error. This chain uses TRBV4-2 with TRBJ2-2; D assignment may be TRBD1 or TRBD2 (5 bases each). The CDR3 extends over 16 amino acids. Germline-derived CDR1 and CDR2 are LGHNA and YNFKEQ. DNA of the CDR3: TGTGTCAGCGGCCAAGAGGAAAGCAGGGTAGACGGGGATCTGTTTTTT. Translation: CVSGQEESRVDGDLFF.

This chain joins TRBV6-5 and TRBJ2-3, with D possibly TRBD2 on 7 matching bases. The CDR3 is 16 residues long. The ends were cut back, 6 bases at V and 8 bases at J, with 24 bases in the middle. From germline, CDR1 is MNHEY and CDR2 SVGAGI. The CDR3 here is CASSSRGGGGSRTQYF. For the CDR3, the DNA is TGTGCCAGCAGCAGTAGGGGAGGGGGAGGGAGTCGTACGCAGTATTTT.

Worth noting for this clonotype: Possible read error: a much larger clone is one base away. This rearrangement joins TRBV20-1 to TRBJ1-6; maybe TRBD1 (6 bases). This CDR3 has 16 amino acids. Germline V CDR1 and CDR2: DFQATT, SNEGSKA (reference sequence). The DNA for the CDR3 is TGCAATGCTAGAGATGGACAGCGGAACTATAATTCACCCCTCCACTTT. It codes for CNARDGQRNYNSPLHF.

A remark on this clonotype: A read error is possible here, since a much larger clone lies one base away. Likely a read error: the CDR3 ends without its conserved phenylalanine or tryptophan. V and J are TRBV20-1 and TRBJ2-1, with 10 bases identical to TRBD2. This CDR3 spans 14 amino acids. V shed 6 bases, J shed 5 bases, and the junction held 7 bases outside the gene matches. Looked up from germline, CDR1 is DFQATT and CDR2 is SNEGSKA (reference sequence). CDR3 sequence: CSAQSGGAHNEQFI. In nucleotides, the CDR3 is TGCAGTGCACAAAGCGGGGGGGCTCACAATGAGCAGTTCATC.

This clonotype was seen only once. Relative to the germline gene, one junction end is altered; a read error may explain this. This rearrangement joins TRBV6-2 or TRBV6-3 to TRBJ2-1; 9 positions agree with TRBD1. CDR3 length: 15 residues. Germline assignment: CDR1 MNHEY and CDR2 SVGEGT. In nucleotides, the CDR3 is TGTGCCAGCAGCCGGGGACAGGGAACTTTCAATGAGCAGCTCTTC. Amino acid sequence: CASSRGQGTFNEQLF.

A note on this clonotype: A much larger clonotype is one base distant, so this may be a read error. The chain links TRBV12-3 or TRBV12-4 to TRBJ2-3, with a weak D call TRBD2 (6 bases). This CDR3 region has 12 residues. V was pared by 6 bases and J by 8 bases, with 12 bases between. CDR3 bases: TGTGCCAGCAGGCTGCAAGCGGGTACGCAGTATTTT. Amino acids: CASRLQAGTQYF.

The chain carries TRBV10-3 and TRBJ2-2, with TRBD1 as a possible D gene (6 bases). CDR3 size: 16 residues. Per the germline V gene, CDR1 is ENHRY and CDR2 is SYGVKD. The germline V and J ends were trimmed by 1 base and 0 bases, with 9 bases remaining between them. The CDR3 sequence is CAISEWGPTNTGELFF. The CDR3 region has the DNA TGTGCCATCAGTGAGTGGGGGCCCACGAACACCGGGGAGCTGTTTTTT.

Concerning this clonotype itself: This may arise from a read error, as a much more abundant clone is one base away. The gene calls are TRBV20-1 and TRBJ2-7; a weak D match, TRBD2 (6 bases). The CDR3 runs to 16 residues. Trimming removed 5 bases from V and 3 bases from J, with 23 bases in between. Looked up from germline, CDR1 is DFQATT and CDR2 is SNEGSKA (reference sequence). CDR3 nucleotides: TGCAGTGCTCGGGTCCCACACGGCGGGGCTTACTACGAGCAGTACTTC. This encodes CSARVPHGGAYYEQYF.

About this clonotype itself: One junction end does not reproduce the germline sequence, and a read error may be involved. This chain uses TRBV2 with TRBJ1-1, with 7 bases aligning to TRBD1. The germline CDR1 and CDR2 sequences are SNHLY and FYNNEI. The CDR3 spans 14 residues. The CDR3: CASIISQGNTETFF. Here the CDR3 DNA reads TGTGCCAGCATAATTTCACAGGGGAACACTGAAACTTTCTTT.

The sample holds many counts of this clonotype. J is TRBJ2-3 and V is TRBV5-8; no firm D call. The CDR3 length is 16 residues. Deletions cut 4 bases from V and 2 bases from J, with 17 bases between. The V gene's germline CDR1 is SGHTS and CDR2 YDEGEE. The CDR3 sequence: CASSPNSRLSTDTQYF. CDR3 nucleotides: TGTGCCAGCAGCCCCAACTCAAGACTTTCCACAGATACGCAGTATTTT.

As concerns this clonotype: The CDR3 does not close with the conserved phenylalanine or tryptophan, likely indicating a read error. The V call is TRBV10-3, the J call TRBJ2-7; 8 nucleotides line up with TRBD2. V trimming: 0 bases; J trimming: 3 bases; junction bases outside the gene matches: 10. The CDR3 extends over 17 amino acids. In germline, CDR1 is ENHRY, CDR2 SYGVKD. In DNA form, the CDR3 reads TGTGCCATCAGTGAGTCGGCGGGACTAGTGGGGGACTACGAGCAGTACTAT. This encodes CAISESAGLVGDYEQYY.

This clonotype showed up many times. The V gene is TRBV20-1, the J gene TRBJ2-3, with 8 nucleotides matching TRBD1. Germline V gene data show CDR1 as DFQATT and CDR2 as SNEGSKA (reference sequence). The J segment lost 6 bases and the V segment lost 3 bases, leaving 8 bases of the junction unmatched. The CDR3 is 14 amino acids. The CDR3 spells CSARGDRFFDTQYF. In DNA, the CDR3 is TGCAGTGCTAGGGGGGACAGGTTCTTTGATACGCAGTATTTT.